The rows below give T cell receptor beta chains drawn from one sample of a study of blood T cell repertoires in COVID-19. The table came from immunoSEQ multiplex PCR; TCRdb's copy has only in-frame clones and leaves some out. The sample has 150,000 to 200,000 clones, roughly 84% seen once. The specimen was peripheral blood. The receptors stem from a woman aged 80 or over with acute or convalescent COVID-19. CDR3s include the opening cysteine and the closing phenylalanine or tryptophan. Fields, in order: CDR3 length, J gene, clone size, V gene, D gene, CDR3 protein, CDR3 DNA. The D gene is left open where the match is weak. Clone size appears in some rows only: once, few, many, or a class for an expanded clone.

length: 15
J: TRBJ2-1
size: NA
V: TRBV5-1
D: NA
CDR3: CASSLGNNRAGEQFF
DNA: TGCGCCAGCAGCTTGGGAAACAACAGGGCCGGTGAGCAGTTCTTC

length: 14
J: TRBJ1-1
size: NA
V: TRBV9
D: NA
CDR3: CASSLLQGNTEAFF
DNA: TGTGCCAGCAGCCTCTTACAGGGAAACACTGAAGCTTTCTTT

length: 13
J: TRBJ2-5
size: NA
V: TRBV18
D: TRBD1
CDR3: CASSLQGGETQYF
DNA: TGTGCCAGCTCACTACAGGGGGGAGAGACCCAGTACTTC

length: 13
J: TRBJ1-5
size: many
V: TRBV12-3/TRBV12-4
D: NA
CDR3: CASSPGGNQPQHF
DNA: TGTGCCAGCAGTCCGGGGGGGAATCAGCCCCAGCATTTT

length: 14
J: TRBJ2-5
size: NA
V: TRBV6-2/TRBV6-3
D: TRBD1
CDR3: CASSSNRGGETQYF
DNA: TGTGCCAGCAGTTCAAACAGGGGCGGAGAGACCCAGTACTTC

length: 15
J: TRBJ2-7
size: few
V: TRBV13
D: TRBD2
CDR3: CASSPAGRASYEQYF
DNA: TGTGCCAGCAGTCCCGCGGGGAGGGCCTCGTACGAGCAGTACTTC

length: 15
J: TRBJ1-6
size: NA
V: TRBV27
D: NA
CDR3: CASRDWSSYNSPLHF
DNA: TGTGCCAGCAGGGACTGGAGCTCCTATAATTCACCCCTCCACTTT

length: 17
J: TRBJ2-5
size: NA
V: TRBV25-1
D: TRBD2
CDR3: CASSGPRREDLSETQYF
DNA: TGTGCCAGCAGCGGCCCGAGGCGGGAGGACTTGTCCGAGACCCAGTACTTC

length: 15
J: TRBJ2-1
size: once
V: TRBV23-1
D: TRBD2
CDR3: CASNHRQREGYEQFF
DNA: TGCGCCAGCAACCACCGGCAGCGGGAGGGTTATGAGCAGTTCTTC

length: 15
J: TRBJ2-7
size: few
V: TRBV5-4
D: TRBD2
CDR3: CASSSGLAGPYEQYF
DNA: TGTGCCAGCAGCTCGGGACTAGCGGGGCCCTACGAGCAGTACTTC

length: 15
J: TRBJ2-5
size: NA
V: TRBV5-1
D: TRBD2
CDR3: CASSSGTSGGETQYF
DNA: TGCGCCAGCAGCTCGGGGACTAGCGGGGGGGAGACCCAGTACTTC

length: 15
J: TRBJ1-2
size: NA
V: TRBV5-6
D: TRBD1
CDR3: CASSLEAGGNYGYTF
DNA: TGTGCCAGCAGCTTGGAGGCAGGGGGTAACTATGGCTACACCTTC

length: 15
J: TRBJ2-2
size: few
V: TRBV7-9
D: TRBD2
CDR3: CASSLEASGTGELFF
DNA: TGTGCCAGCAGCTTAGAGGCTAGCGGCACCGGGGAGCTGTTTTTT

length: 16
J: TRBJ2-3
size: NA
V: TRBV27
D: TRBD1
CDR3: CASSLVGTVNTDTQYF
DNA: TGTGCCAGCAGTTTAGTCGGGACAGTCAATACAGATACGCAGTATTTT

length: 17
J: TRBJ2-1
size: NA
V: TRBV25-1
D: TRBD2
CDR3: CASRERRTSGTYNEQFF
DNA: TGTGCCAGCAGAGAAAGGAGGACTAGCGGGACCTACAATGAGCAGTTCTTC

length: 13
J: TRBJ1-5
size: NA
V: TRBV12-3/TRBV12-4
D: NA
CDR3: CASSLRPGQPQHF
DNA: TGTGCCAGCAGTTTGCGCCCGGGGCAGCCCCAGCATTTT

length: 14
J: TRBJ2-1
size: NA
V: TRBV19
D: TRBD2
CDR3: CASSKRLAGNEQFF
DNA: TGTGCCAGTTCAAAAAGACTAGCGGGCAATGAGCAGTTCTTC

length: 13
J: TRBJ2-7
size: NA
V: TRBV4-1
D: NA
CDR3: CASSSGEAYEQYF
DNA: TGCGCCAGCAGCTCGGGGGAAGCCTACGAGCAGTACTTC

length: 16
J: TRBJ2-2
size: NA
V: TRBV7-3
D: NA
CDR3: CASSFGGQRNTGELFF
DNA: TGTGCCAGCAGCTTCGGGGGGCAGAGGAACACCGGGGAGCTGTTTTTT

length: 16
J: TRBJ1-2
size: few
V: TRBV4-1
D: NA
CDR3: CASSQDRQRMGYGYTF
DNA: TGCGCCAGCAGCCAAGATCGGCAGCGGATGGGATATGGCTACACCTTC

length: 14
J: TRBJ2-7
size: NA
V: TRBV7-9
D: TRBD1
CDR3: CASSSTGGSYEQYF
DNA: TGTGCCAGCAGCTCGACAGGGGGCTCCTACGAGCAGTACTTC

length: 15
J: TRBJ2-1
size: NA
V: TRBV10-3
D: TRBD2
CDR3: CATTVLAGGSDEQFF
DNA: TGTGCCACCACCGTGCTAGCGGGAGGGTCCGATGAGCAGTTCTTC

length: 15
J: TRBJ2-3
size: NA
V: TRBV18
D: NA
CDR3: CASCAIAASTDTQYF
DNA: TGTGCCAGCTGCGCTATAGCGGCGAGCACAGATACGCAGTATTTT

length: 15
J: TRBJ2-3
size: NA
V: TRBV7-2
D: NA
CDR3: CASSLTKLYTDTQYF
DNA: TGTGCCAGCAGCTTAACTAAGCTTTACACAGATACGCAGTATTTT

length: 15
J: TRBJ2-2
size: NA
V: TRBV25-1
D: NA
CDR3: CASSARLANTGELFF
DNA: TGTGCCAGCAGCGCCCGACTAGCGAACACCGGGGAGCTGTTTTTT

length: 16
J: TRBJ1-3
size: few
V: TRBV2
D: NA
CDR3: CASSVGGPRPGNTIYF
DNA: TGTGCCAGCAGCGTCGGAGGCCCCCGGCCTGGAAACACCATATATTTT

length: 15
J: TRBJ2-1
size: once
V: TRBV5-1
D: TRBD2
CDR3: CASSLSLAGENEQFF
DNA: TGCGCCAGCAGCTTGAGTCTAGCGGGGGAAAATGAGCAGTTCTTC

length: 15
J: TRBJ2-2
size: NA
V: TRBV4-2
D: NA
CDR3: CASSQVLANTGELFF
DNA: TGTGCCAGCAGCCAAGTTCTAGCGAACACCGGGGAGCTGTTTTTT

length: 14
J: TRBJ2-2
size: NA
V: TRBV7-9
D: NA
CDR3: CASSLTAVPGELFF
DNA: TGTGCCAGCAGCTTAACCGCAGTTCCCGGGGAGCTGTTTTTT

length: 14
J: TRBJ1-3
size: NA
V: TRBV19
D: TRBD1
CDR3: CASSKGQIGNTIYF
DNA: TGTGCCAGTAGTAAGGGACAGATTGGAAACACCATATATTTT

length: 13
J: TRBJ1-1
size: NA
V: TRBV14
D: NA
CDR3: CASSRTENTEAFF
DNA: TGTGCCAGCAGCCGGACAGAGAACACTGAAGCTTTCTTT

length: 13
J: TRBJ2-5
size: NA
V: TRBV7-9
D: NA
CDR3: CASSFGRGETQYF
DNA: TGTGCCAGCAGCTTCGGTCGAGGGGAGACCCAGTACTTC

length: 16
J: TRBJ2-3
size: NA
V: TRBV9
D: TRBD2
CDR3: CASSGSGRAFVDTQYF
DNA: TGTGCCAGCAGCGGTAGCGGGAGGGCCTTTGTAGATACGCAGTATTTT

length: 14
J: TRBJ1-2
size: once
V: TRBV6-5
D: TRBD1
CDR3: CASIRTGGNYGYTF
DNA: TGTGCCAGCATTAGGACAGGGGGCAACTATGGCTACACCTTC

length: 16
J: TRBJ2-1
size: NA
V: TRBV29-1
D: NA
CDR3: CSVGPTGRTAYNEQFF
DNA: TGCAGCGTTGGTCCGACGGGTCGGACTGCCTACAATGAGCAGTTCTTC

length: 16
J: TRBJ1-2
size: NA
V: TRBV5-1
D: NA
CDR3: CASSADGGLIPYGYTF
DNA: TGCGCCAGCAGCGCGGACGGGGGACTGATCCCTTATGGCTACACCTTC

length: 16
J: TRBJ1-3
size: NA
V: TRBV7-2
D: NA
CDR3: CASRPNSLAAGNTIYF
DNA: TGTGCCAGCAGGCCTAACTCTTTAGCGGCGGGAAACACCATATATTTT

length: 14
J: TRBJ1-2
size: NA
V: TRBV24-1
D: NA
CDR3: CATSESTANYGYTF
DNA: TGTGCCACCAGTGAATCGACAGCTAACTATGGCTACACCTTC

length: 16
J: TRBJ2-2
size: NA
V: TRBV5-1
D: NA
CDR3: CASSLASNANTGELFF
DNA: TGCGCCAGCAGCTTGGCCAGTAACGCGAACACCGGGGAGCTGTTTTTT

length: 14
J: TRBJ2-1
size: NA
V: TRBV5-8
D: NA
CDR3: CASSLFSSYNEQFF
DNA: TGTGCCAGCAGCTTGTTCAGCTCCTACAATGAGCAGTTCTTC

length: 13
J: TRBJ2-7
size: NA
V: TRBV7-9
D: NA
CDR3: CASSLAGSDEQYF
DNA: TGTGCCAGCAGCTTAGCGGGTAGCGACGAGCAGTACTTC

length: 16
J: TRBJ1-3
size: NA
V: TRBV6-2/TRBV6-3
D: NA
CDR3: CASSSDRSNSGNTIYF
DNA: TGTGCCAGCAGTTCTGACAGGAGCAACTCTGGAAACACCATATATTTT

length: 15
J: TRBJ2-3
size: NA
V: TRBV5-1
D: TRBD1
CDR3: CASSLGGASTDTQYF
DNA: TGCGCCAGCAGCTTAGGGGGCGCTAGCACAGATACGCAGTATTTT

length: 15
J: TRBJ2-7
size: NA
V: TRBV14
D: TRBD1
CDR3: CASSRQGSPPYEQYF
DNA: TGTGCCAGCAGCCGACAGGGGTCACCCCCCTACGAGCAGTACTTC

length: 14
J: TRBJ2-1
size: once
V: TRBV29-1
D: TRBD2
CDR3: CSVNSGTSENEQFF
DNA: TGCAGCGTTAACTCCGGGACTAGCGAAAATGAGCAGTTCTTC

length: 16
J: TRBJ1-6
size: NA
V: TRBV7-8
D: TRBD1
CDR3: CASSLVTGQGNSPLHF
DNA: TGTGCCAGCAGCTTAGTTACGGGACAGGGGAATTCACCCCTCCACTTT

length: 15
J: TRBJ1-4
size: NA
V: TRBV2
D: TRBD1
CDR3: CASSDRDRGGEKLFF
DNA: TGTGCCAGCAGCGACCGGGACAGAGGAGGGGAAAAACTGTTTTTT

length: 15
J: TRBJ2-3
size: NA
V: TRBV27
D: NA
CDR3: CASARPGLPTDTQYF
DNA: TGTGCCAGCGCCCGTCCGGGACTCCCCACAGATACGCAGTATTTT

length: 15
J: TRBJ1-1
size: few
V: TRBV7-2
D: NA
CDR3: CASSLALGENTEAFF
DNA: TGTGCCAGCAGCTTAGCGTTGGGAGAGAACACTGAAGCTTTCTTT

length: 14
J: TRBJ2-7
size: NA
V: TRBV5-5
D: NA
CDR3: CASSLDRDPYEQYF
DNA: TGTGCCAGCAGCTTGGACAGGGACCCCTACGAGCAGTACTTC

length: 16
J: TRBJ2-2
size: NA
V: TRBV10-1
D: TRBD1
CDR3: CASSGRTGGANGELFF
DNA: TGCGCCAGCAGTGGGCGGACAGGGGGCGCGAACGGGGAGCTGTTTTTT

length: 19
J: TRBJ1-2
size: NA
V: TRBV5-5
D: NA
CDR3: CASSFSLHNSPAGDYGYTF
DNA: TGTGCCAGCAGCTTTTCCCTCCATAATAGCCCAGCGGGGGACTATGGCTACACCTTC

length: 15
J: TRBJ1-2
size: once
V: TRBV19
D: TRBD1
CDR3: CASSITGQGLEGYTF
DNA: TGTGCCAGTAGTATTACCGGACAGGGGCTGGAGGGCTACACCTTC

length: 13
J: TRBJ2-3
size: NA
V: TRBV7-3
D: NA
CDR3: CASSPGSTDTQYF
DNA: TGTGCCAGCAGCCCAGGCTCCACAGATACGCAGTATTTT

length: 12
J: TRBJ2-5
size: NA
V: TRBV6-5
D: TRBD1
CDR3: CASQGAGETQYF
DNA: TGTGCCAGCCAGGGGGCTGGGGAGACCCAGTACTTC